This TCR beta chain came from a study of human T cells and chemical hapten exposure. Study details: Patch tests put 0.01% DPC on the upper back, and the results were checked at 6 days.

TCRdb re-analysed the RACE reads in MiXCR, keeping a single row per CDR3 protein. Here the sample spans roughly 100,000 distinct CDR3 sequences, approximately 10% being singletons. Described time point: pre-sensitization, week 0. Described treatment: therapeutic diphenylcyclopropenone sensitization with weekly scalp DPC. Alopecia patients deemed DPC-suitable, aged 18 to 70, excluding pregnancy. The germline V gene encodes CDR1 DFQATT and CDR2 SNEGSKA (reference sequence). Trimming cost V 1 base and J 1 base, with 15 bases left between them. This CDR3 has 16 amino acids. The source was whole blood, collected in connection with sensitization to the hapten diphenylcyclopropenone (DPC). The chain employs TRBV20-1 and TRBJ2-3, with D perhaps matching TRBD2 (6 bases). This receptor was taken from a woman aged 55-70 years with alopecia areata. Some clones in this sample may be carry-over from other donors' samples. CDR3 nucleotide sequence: TGCAGTGCTAGAGGGGCGGACGCGGGGCGCACAGATACGCAGTATTTT. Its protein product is CSARGADAGRTDTQYF.